The clone carrying this TCR beta chain was seen a handful of times. The germline CDR1 and CDR2 sequences are SGHVT and SQSDAQ. The CDR3 extends over 17 amino acids. With 5 bases clipped from V and 2 bases from J, the junction kept 11 bases outside the gene matches. The sample comes from a study of blood T cell repertoires in COVID-19. The overall study: Samples of COVID-19 (acute and convalescent) were obtained from the United States, Italy and Spain.

Profiling relied on immunoSEQ multiplex PCR, and the TCRdb table lists in-frame clones only, not all of them. The sample yields approximately 240,000 clones, less than 90% seen once. Input material: peripheral blood. V gene TRBV7-4 combines with J gene TRBJ1-4, with TRBD1 matching 7 bases. This TCR was sampled from a woman aged 60-75 years who had recovered from COVID-19. CDR3 in DNA: TGTGCCAGCAGCCTCAGGACAGGCGTGGGGACTAATGAAAAACTGTTTTTT. Its protein is CASSLRTGVGTNEKLFF.